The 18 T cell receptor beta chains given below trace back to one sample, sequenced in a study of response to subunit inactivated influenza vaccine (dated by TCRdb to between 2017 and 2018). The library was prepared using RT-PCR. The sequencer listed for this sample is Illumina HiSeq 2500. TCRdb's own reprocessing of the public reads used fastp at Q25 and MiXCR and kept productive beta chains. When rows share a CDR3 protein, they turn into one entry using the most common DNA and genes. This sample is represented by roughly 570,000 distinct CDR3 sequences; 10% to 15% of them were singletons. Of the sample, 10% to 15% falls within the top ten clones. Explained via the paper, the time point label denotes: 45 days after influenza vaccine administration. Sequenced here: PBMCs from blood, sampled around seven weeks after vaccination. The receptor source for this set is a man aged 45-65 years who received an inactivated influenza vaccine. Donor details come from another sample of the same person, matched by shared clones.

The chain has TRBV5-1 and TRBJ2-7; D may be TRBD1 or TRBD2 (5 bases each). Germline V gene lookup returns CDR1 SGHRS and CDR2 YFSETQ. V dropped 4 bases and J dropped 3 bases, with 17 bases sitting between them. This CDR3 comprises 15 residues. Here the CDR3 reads CASSAGTDVSYEQYF. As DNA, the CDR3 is TGCGCCAGCAGCGCCGGGACGGACGTAAGCTACGAGCAGTACTTC.

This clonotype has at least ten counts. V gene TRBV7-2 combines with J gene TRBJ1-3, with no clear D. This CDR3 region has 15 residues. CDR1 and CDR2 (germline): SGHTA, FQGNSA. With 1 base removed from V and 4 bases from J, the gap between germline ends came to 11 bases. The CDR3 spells CASSLGADLGNTIYF. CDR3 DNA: TGTGCCAGCAGCTTAGGTGCGGACCTAGGAAACACCATATATTTT.

The CDR3 protein is CSAPRAGMDNEQFF. In DNA form, the CDR3 reads TGCAGTGCTCCCCGGGCAGGGATGGACAATGAGCAGTTCTTC. The chain is built from TRBV20-1 and TRBJ2-1; tentatively, D is TRBD1 (5 bases). This CDR3 has 14 amino acids. V lost 5 bases and J 5 bases, leaving 16 bases between the germline ends. The germline V gene encodes CDR1 DFQATT and CDR2 SNEGSKA (reference sequence).

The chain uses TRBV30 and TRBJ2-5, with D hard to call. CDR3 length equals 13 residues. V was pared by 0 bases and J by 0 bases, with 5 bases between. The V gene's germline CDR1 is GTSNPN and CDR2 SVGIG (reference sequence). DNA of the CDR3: TGTGCCTGGAGTGTACGGGACCAAGAGACCCAGTACTTC. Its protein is CAWSVRDQETQYF.

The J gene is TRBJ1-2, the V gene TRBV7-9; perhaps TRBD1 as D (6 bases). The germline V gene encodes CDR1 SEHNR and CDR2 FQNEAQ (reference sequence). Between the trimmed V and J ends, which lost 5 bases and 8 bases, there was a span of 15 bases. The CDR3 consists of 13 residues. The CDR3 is CASSIRTEGGYTF. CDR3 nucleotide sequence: TGTGCCAGCAGCATTCGGACAGAAGGAGGCTACACCTTC. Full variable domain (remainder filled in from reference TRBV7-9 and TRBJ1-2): DTGVSQNPRHKITKRGQNVTFRCDPISEHNRLYWYRQTLGQGPEFLTYFQNEAQLEKSRLLSDRFSAERPKGSFSTLEIQRTEQGDSAMYLCASSIRTEGGYTFGSGTRLTVV.

The CDR3 coding sequence is TGCAGTGCAACTGGGACAGGCAGCTACGAGCAGTACTTC. Its protein is CSATGTGSYEQYF. This rearrangement joins TRBV20-1 to TRBJ2-7; 8 nucleotides align to TRBD1. The CDR3 runs to 13 residues. CDR1 is DFQATT and CDR2 is SNEGSKA in the germline V gene (reference sequence). With 6 bases clipped from V and 3 bases from J, the junction kept 7 bases outside the gene matches.

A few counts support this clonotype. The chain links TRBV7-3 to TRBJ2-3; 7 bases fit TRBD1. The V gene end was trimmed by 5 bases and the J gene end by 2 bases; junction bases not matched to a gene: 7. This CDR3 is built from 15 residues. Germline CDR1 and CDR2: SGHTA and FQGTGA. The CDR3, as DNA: TGTGCCAGCAGCACCCAAGGACAGGCCACAGATACGCAGTATTTT. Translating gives CASSTQGQATDTQYF.

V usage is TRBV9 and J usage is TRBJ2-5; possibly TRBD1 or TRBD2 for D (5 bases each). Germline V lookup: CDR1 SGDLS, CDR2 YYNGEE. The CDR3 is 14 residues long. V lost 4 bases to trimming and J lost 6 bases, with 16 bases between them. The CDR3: CASSPRGSGQTQYF. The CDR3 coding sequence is TGTGCCAGCAGCCCGAGGGGTTCTGGGCAGACCCAGTACTTC.

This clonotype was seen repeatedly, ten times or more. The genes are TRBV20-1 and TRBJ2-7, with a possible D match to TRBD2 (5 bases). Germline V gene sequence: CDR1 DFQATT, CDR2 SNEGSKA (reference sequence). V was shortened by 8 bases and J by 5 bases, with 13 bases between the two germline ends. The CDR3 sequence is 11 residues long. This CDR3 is CSSDEGNEQYF. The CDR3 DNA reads TGCAGTTCCGATGAGGGAAACGAGCAGTACTTC.

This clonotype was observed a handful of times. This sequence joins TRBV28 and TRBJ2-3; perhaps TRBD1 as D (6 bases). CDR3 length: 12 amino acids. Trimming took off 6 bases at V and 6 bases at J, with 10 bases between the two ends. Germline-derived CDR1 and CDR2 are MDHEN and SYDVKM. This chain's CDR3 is CASRGAPDTQYF. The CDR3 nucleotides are TGTGCCAGCAGGGGGGCTCCCGATACGCAGTATTTT.

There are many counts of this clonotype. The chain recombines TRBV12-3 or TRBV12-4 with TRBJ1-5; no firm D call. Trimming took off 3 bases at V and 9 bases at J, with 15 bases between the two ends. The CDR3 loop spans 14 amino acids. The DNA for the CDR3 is TGTGCCAGCAGTTTTGAGGCAGGTAAAGCGCCCCAGCATTTT. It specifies CASSFEAGKAPQHF.

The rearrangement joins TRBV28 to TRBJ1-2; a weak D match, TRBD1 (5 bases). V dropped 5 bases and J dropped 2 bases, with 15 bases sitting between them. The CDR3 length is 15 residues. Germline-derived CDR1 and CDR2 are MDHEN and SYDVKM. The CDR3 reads CASSRPGRLNYGYTF. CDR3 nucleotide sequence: TGTGCCAGCAGTCGCCCGGGACGCCTCAACTATGGCTACACCTTC.

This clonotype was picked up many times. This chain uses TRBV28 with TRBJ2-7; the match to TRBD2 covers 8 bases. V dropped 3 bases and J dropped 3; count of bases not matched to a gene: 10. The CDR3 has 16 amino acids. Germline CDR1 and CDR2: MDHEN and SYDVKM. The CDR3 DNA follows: TGTGCCAGCAGTTTTTCTGCTAGCGGGTTACTCTACGAGCAGTACTTC. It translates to CASSFSASGLLYEQYF.

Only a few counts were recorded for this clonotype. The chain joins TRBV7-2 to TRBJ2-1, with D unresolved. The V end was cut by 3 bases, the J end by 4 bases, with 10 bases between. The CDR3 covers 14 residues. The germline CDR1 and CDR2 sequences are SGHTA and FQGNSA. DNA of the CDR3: TGTGCCAGCAGCTTTGATTCTAATTACAATGAGCAGTTCTTC. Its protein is CASSFDSNYNEQFF.

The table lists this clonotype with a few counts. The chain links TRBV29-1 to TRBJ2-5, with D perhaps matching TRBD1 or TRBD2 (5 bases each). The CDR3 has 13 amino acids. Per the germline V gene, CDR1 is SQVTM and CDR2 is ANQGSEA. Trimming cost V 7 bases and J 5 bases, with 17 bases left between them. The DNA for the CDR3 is TGCAGCGGCCGGGACGTCGGATTGGAGACCCAGTACTTC. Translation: CSGRDVGLETQYF.

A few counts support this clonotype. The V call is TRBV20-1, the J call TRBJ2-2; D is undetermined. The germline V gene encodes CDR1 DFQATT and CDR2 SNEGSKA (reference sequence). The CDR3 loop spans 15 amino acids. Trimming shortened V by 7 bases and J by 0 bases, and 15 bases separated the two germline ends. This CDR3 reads CSEVPQSANTGELFF. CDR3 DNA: TGCAGTGAGGTTCCACAGAGCGCGAACACCGGGGAGCTGTTTTTT.

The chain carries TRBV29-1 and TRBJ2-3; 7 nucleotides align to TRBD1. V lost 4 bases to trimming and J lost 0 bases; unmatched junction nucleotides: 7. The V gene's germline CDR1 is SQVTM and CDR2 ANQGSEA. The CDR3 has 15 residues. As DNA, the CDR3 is TGCAGCGTTGCCGGGACAGCTTCTAGCACAGATACGCAGTATTTT. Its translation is CSVAGTASSTDTQYF.

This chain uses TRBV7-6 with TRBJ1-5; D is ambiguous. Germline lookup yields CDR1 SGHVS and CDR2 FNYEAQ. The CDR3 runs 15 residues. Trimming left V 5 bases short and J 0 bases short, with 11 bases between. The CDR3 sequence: CASSPEVDSNQPQHF. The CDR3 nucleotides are TGTGCCAGCAGCCCCGAGGTTGATAGCAATCAGCCCCAGCATTTT.